Sequencing of this T cell receptor (beta chain) was carried out in a study of response to subunit inactivated influenza vaccine. The study's findings and limits: Only a handful of new T cells, the authors suggested, are recruited with each seasonal influenza vaccination.

TCRdb redid the calling of the RT-PCR reads with MiXCR, one entry per CDR3 protein. The profile shows around 760,000 distinct CDR3 sequences, around 13% of them singletons. The ends were cut back, 6 bases at V and 8 bases at J, with 14 bases in the middle. This CDR3 has 13 residues. Notes on this clonotype: The antigen remains undetermined.

This clonotype was sampled from a man over 45 who received an inactivated influenza vaccine. The sample in question was PBMCs from blood, obtained less than 15 days before vaccination. This chain joins TRBV12-3 or TRBV12-4 and TRBJ2-4; unclear D gene. In nucleotides, the CDR3 is TGTGCCAGCAGCCCCGGACGGGCGGACATTCAGTACTTC. Translating it yields CASSPGRADIQYF.